A single sample is the source of the 20 T cell receptor beta chains below, sequenced in a study of shared clonotypes between healthy human individuals. The assay was immunoSEQ multiplex PCR, and TCRdb's table has in-frame clones only and misses some. The sample holds some 2.4 million clones, 93% seen once. What was sequenced was naive CD4+ T cells from PBMCs. Described subset: CD45RA+ positively selected. Every receptor here comes from a man younger than 30 in good health. Some clones in this sample may be carry-over from other donors' samples.

J is TRBJ1-2 and V is TRBV2; TRBD1 might be the D (6 bases). The germline V and J ends were trimmed by 2 bases and 6 bases, with 10 bases remaining between them. Germline CDR1 SNHLY, CDR2 FYNNEI. This CDR3 contains 13 residues. The CDR3 sequence is CASSEHREDGYTF. Here the CDR3 DNA reads TGTGCCAGCAGTGAACACAGGGAGGATGGCTACACCTTC. The complete variable domain, with remaining parts taken from reference TRBV2 and TRBJ1-2, reads EPEVTQTPSHQVTQMGQEVILRCVPISNHLYFYWYRQILGQKVEFLVSFYNNEISEKSEIFDDQFSVERPDGSNFTLKIRSTKLEDSAMYFCASSEHREDGYTFGSGTRLTVV.

V usage is TRBV5-1 and J usage is TRBJ2-3; D not certain. The CDR3 consists of 13 residues. Germline lookup yields CDR1 SGHRS and CDR2 YFSETQ. V gave up 4 bases and J gave up 3 bases, with 9 bases separating them. CDR3 residues: CASSADGTDTQYF. CDR3 nucleotides: TGCGCCAGCAGCGCGGACGGTACAGATACGCAGTATTTT.

The chain has TRBV2 and TRBJ2-2, with 10 bases lining up with TRBD2. Per germline, CDR1 SNHLY and CDR2 FYNNEI. The CDR3 loop spans 15 amino acids. Trimming removed 4 bases from V and 5 bases from J; junction bases left unmatched: 4. CDR3 coding DNA: TGTGCCAGCAGTGTCCTAGCGGGAGCGACCGGGGAGCTGTTTTTT. As protein: CASSVLAGATGELFF. Using reference TRBV2 and TRBJ2-2 for the parts outside the CDR3, the full variable domain is EPEVTQTPSHQVTQMGQEVILRCVPISNHLYFYWYRQILGQKVEFLVSFYNNEISEKSEIFDDQFSVERPDGSNFTLKIRSTKLEDSAMYFCASSVLAGATGELFFGEGSRLTVL.

This sequence joins TRBV7-9 and TRBJ2-7, with TRBD2 matching over 9 bases. Looked up from germline, CDR1 is SEHNR and CDR2 is FQNEAQ (reference sequence). After removal of 5 bases from V and 5 bases from J, the junction contained 16 bases not matched to a gene. The CDR3 sequence is 17 residues long. CDR3: CASSPPRGRGGGDEQYF. For the CDR3, the DNA is TGTGCCAGCAGCCCGCCCCGCGGGAGGGGTGGAGGGGACGAGCAGTACTTC.

V usage is TRBV5-5 and J usage is TRBJ1-1; 7 bases agree with TRBD1. Germline trimming cut 5 bases from V and 1 base from J; bases unmatched to any gene: 11. The CDR3 has 16 amino acids. Germline CDR1 and CDR2: SGHKS and YYEKEE (reference sequence). The CDR3 DNA reads TGTGCCAGCAGGAACAGGGGTACCACTCCGAACACTGAAGCTTTCTTT. Amino acids: CASRNRGTTPNTEAFF.

The chain joins TRBV4-1 to TRBJ2-1; tentatively, D is TRBD2 (5 bases). Germline CDR1 MGHRA, CDR2 YSYEKL. V was shortened by 0 bases and J by 4 bases, with 13 bases between the two germline ends. CDR3 size: 16 residues. CDR3: CASSQEGVSIYNEQFF. As DNA, the CDR3 is TGCGCCAGCAGCCAAGAGGGAGTAAGCATTTACAATGAGCAGTTCTTC.

The J gene is TRBJ2-1, the V gene TRBV29-1, with D perhaps TRBD1 or TRBD2 (6 bases each). The germline CDR1 and CDR2 sequences are SQVTM and ANQGSEA. CDR3 length: 13 residues. The V end was cut by 7 bases, the J end by 9 bases, with 19 bases between. The CDR3 region has the DNA TGCAGCGCCTTGTCGGGGGCCTGGGGTGAGCAGTTCTTC. Amino acids: CSALSGAWGEQFF.

The chain uses TRBV23-1 and TRBJ1-1, with D possibly being TRBD1 (5 bases). TRBV23-1 qualifies as an ORF whose function is uncertain. The CDR3 is 16 residues long. Trimming took 0 bases from V and 8 from J, leaving 19 bases between them. The CDR3 DNA follows: TGCGCCAGCAGTCAATCGACAGCGGGGGAGTTACACGAAGCTTTCTTT. Amino acid sequence: CASSQSTAGELHEAFF.

The V call is TRBV18, the J call TRBJ2-4, with D perhaps given as TRBD1 or TRBD2 (5 bases each). This CDR3 contains 15 residues. Germline loops: CDR1 KGHSH, CDR2 LQKENI. The V gene lost 0 bases and the J gene lost 7 bases, with 13 bases spanning the gap. As DNA, the CDR3 is TGTGCCAGCTCACCACCGGGGCTAGCCGGTAACATTCAGTACTTC. It translates to CASSPPGLAGNIQYF.

This chain connects TRBV7-8 to TRBJ1-3, with unresolved D. This CDR3 spans 17 amino acids. The V gene's germline CDR1 is SGHVS and CDR2 FQNEAQ. Between the trimmed V and J ends, which lost 5 bases and 2 bases, there was a span of 19 bases. This CDR3 reads CASSHPGVLLAGNTIYF. The CDR3 region has the DNA TGTGCCAGCAGCCATCCCGGGGTCTTGCTCGCTGGAAACACCATATATTTT.

Regarding this clone: This sample also contains other DNA sequences that code for the same CDR3. This chain connects TRBV28 to TRBJ2-2; the D is unclear. Germline V CDR1 and CDR2: MDHEN, SYDVKM. V lost 5 bases and J 4 bases, leaving 5 bases between the germline ends. This CDR3 region has 12 residues. CDR3 loop: CASSQLTGELFF. The CDR3 bases are TGTGCCAGCAGTCAACTCACCGGGGAGCTGTTTTTT.

This sequence joins TRBV4-3 and TRBJ2-1; D gene unclear. This CDR3 comprises 16 residues. Trimming removed 4 bases at V and 5 bases at J, with 18 bases between. Germline V gene data show CDR1 as LGHNA and CDR2 as YSLEER. This CDR3 is CASSPLPARTNNEQFF. In nucleotides, the CDR3 is TGCGCCAGCAGCCCCCTCCCCGCGCGAACAAACAATGAGCAGTTCTTC.

This chain uses TRBV7-2 with TRBJ1-1; 7 bases fit TRBD1. Germline V gene data show CDR1 as SGHTA and CDR2 as FQGNSA. This CDR3 spans 15 amino acids. Trimming at V came to 1 base and at J to 5 bases, leaving 7 bases not matched to a gene. The chain's CDR3 is CASSLVGRGRTEAFF. The CDR3 region has the DNA TGTGCCAGCAGCTTAGTGGGCAGGGGGAGGACTGAAGCTTTCTTT.

The rearrangement uses TRBV29-1 and TRBJ1-1; D is uncertain. Trimming shortened V by 6 bases and J by 2 bases, and 10 bases separated the two germline ends. The CDR3 consists of 12 residues. Germline V gene sequence: CDR1 SQVTM, CDR2 ANQGSEA. This CDR3 is CSVYRPNTEAFF. The CDR3 DNA follows: TGCAGCGTCTACCGGCCCAACACTGAAGCTTTCTTT.

The table lists this clone with a count of one. Other DNA sequences of this sample code for an identical CDR3. J is TRBJ2-7 and V is TRBV6-5, with 11 bases lining up with TRBD1. V dropped 6 bases and J dropped 2; count of bases not matched to a gene: 6. The CDR3 spans 15 residues. The germline V gene encodes CDR1 MNHEY and CDR2 SVGAGI. CDR3 in DNA: TGTGCCAGCAGCTACGGGACAGGGGGACCCTACGAGCAGTACTTC. Its translation is CASSYGTGGPYEQYF.

This clone showed up just once. V usage is TRBV7-3 and J usage is TRBJ1-1; a possible D gene is TRBD1 (6 bases). This CDR3 is built from 13 residues. The germline V and J ends were trimmed by 1 base and 5 bases, with 8 bases remaining between them. Germline CDR1 and CDR2: SGHTA and FQGTGA. The CDR3 protein is CASSLRGRTEAFF. CDR3 DNA sequence: TGTGCCAGCAGCTTAAGGGGGCGGACTGAAGCTTTCTTT. Using reference TRBV7-3 and TRBJ1-1 for the parts outside the CDR3, the full variable domain is GAGVSQTPSNKVTEKGKYVELRCDPISGHTALYWYRQSLGQGPEFLIYFQGTGAADDSGLPNDRFFAVRPEGSVSTLKIQRTERGDSAVYLCASSLRGRTEAFFGQGTRLTVV.

The V gene is TRBV7-3, the J gene TRBJ2-3; 11 nucleotides line up with TRBD1. J lost 7 bases, V lost 4 bases, and 7 bases had no gene match. This CDR3 has 15 residues. Per the germline V gene, CDR1 is SGHTA and CDR2 is FQGTGA. The CDR3 sequence: CASSSLGDRGNTQYF. The CDR3, as DNA: TGTGCCAGCAGCTCCCTTGGGGACAGGGGGAATACGCAGTATTTT.

The chain is built from TRBV19 and TRBJ1-5, with 9 bases aligning to TRBD1. Germline lookup yields CDR1 LNHDA and CDR2 SQIVND (reference sequence). CDR3 length equals 13 residues. With V trimmed by 8 bases and J by 4 bases, 3 bases remained unmatched. CDR3 nucleotide sequence: TGTGCCAGTTGGGACAGGGCGAATCAGCCCCAGCATTTT. Its protein product is CASWDRANQPQHF.

A word on this clone: This same CDR3 is encoded by further DNA sequences in the sample. The J gene is TRBJ2-3, the V gene TRBV13; D not resolved. The CDR3 totals 12 residues. Germline CDR1 reads PRHDT; CDR2 reads FYEKMQ (reference sequence). Trimming took off 2 bases at V and 0 bases at J, with 0 bases between the two ends. CDR3 sequence reads: CASSLSTDTQYF. Here the CDR3 DNA reads TGTGCCAGCAGCTTAAGCACAGATACGCAGTATTTT.

The rearrangement joins TRBV7-2 to TRBJ2-3; D ambiguous. Per the germline V gene, CDR1 is SGHTA and CDR2 is FQGNSA. The V end lost 1 base, the J end lost 4 bases, and 12 bases lay between the germline ends. The CDR3 length is 15 residues. The CDR3 protein is CASSLGSLGADTQYF. In nucleotides, the CDR3 is TGTGCCAGCAGCTTAGGGTCCCTTGGTGCAGATACGCAGTATTTT.